Sequencing of this TCR beta chain was carried out in a study of blood T cell repertoires in COVID-19. There are 14 residues in the CDR3. Per the germline V gene, CDR1 is SGDLS and CDR2 is YYNGEE. Trimming took 3 bases from V and 6 from J; bases not matched to a gene: 3. Authors' processing steps: Amplified reference gene primers provided the basis for estimating nucleated cell counts. Clones were read by immunoSEQ multiplex PCR, and TCRdb kept only the in-frame ones, dropping some. That table gives V, J and clone size, and the DNA gave D and trimming. Of approximately 200,000 clones in the sample, around 90% were seen once.

This clonotype originated in a man aged 65 to 79 with acute or convalescent COVID-19. This sequence joins TRBV9 and TRBJ2-1, with 10 positions matching TRBD2. Sample: peripheral blood. CDR3 amino acids: CASSDSGRRNEQFF. The CDR3 DNA reads TGTGCCAGCAGCGATAGCGGGAGGCGCAATGAGCAGTTCTTC.